This T cell receptor delta chain came from a study of gamma-delta chains in newborns, infants, children. Across the whole study: Microbial exposure reportedly drives polyclonal innate γδ T cell expansion after birth.

Germline-derived CDR1 and CDR2 are GEAIGNYY and EKD. The V and J ends lost 0 bases and 1 base, in that order; junction bases with no gene match: 1. This CDR3 is built from 14 residues. By share of the sample, this clone is medium-sized. Different DNA sequences within this sample yield the same CDR3. TCRdb re-called the reads via CATT. This sample has 6,500 to 8,000 delta-chain clones, with roughly 10% found just once. The origin of this receptor is a child who was a newborn, infant or young child, either healthy, febrile or measles-vaccinated (not recorded which). The material sequenced was blood. V is TRDV2 and J is TRDJ1, with 7 bases that match TRDD3. For the CDR3, the DNA is TGTGCCTGTGACACCTGGGGGAGCACCGATAAACTCATCTTT. Its translation: CACDTWGSTDKLIF.